This record looks at one TCR beta chain sequence and its context. The specificity of this receptor is unknown. Base qualities are not at hand, and no much larger clone is one base apart. Based on the germline V gene (reference sequence), the CDR1 and CDR2 sequences are MNHEY and SMNVEV. The CDR3, cysteine through phenylalanine, is 13 amino acids long. Of the read, only the CDR3 DNA is kept; its 39 bases are in frame from base 1. A distance of 16 bases separates the germline ends of V and J, which lose 10 bases and 3 bases respectively. The library was generated by the immunoSEQ multiplex PCR assay. For most patients, high-throughput TCR-beta CDR3 sequencing of genomic DNA was performed by Adaptive Biotechnologies. On the study's bioinformatics: TCR sequencing data for some 17 patients were retrieved from Adaptive's ImmunoSEQ software; three other patients were processed with MiXCR and VDJtools. CDR3 nucleotide sequences shared between donor and recipient were removed because the origin of such sequences could not be assigned. Alloreactive clones required at least 2-fold expansion over unstimulated cells and minimum CFSE-low frequency of 0.002% (template counts) or 0.001% (read counts). A clone was considered mappable if detected in the sequenced pre-transplant spleen, lymph node, or MLR CFSE-low populations of the donor or recipient. The cumulative frequency of alloreactive clones was calculated as a percentage of all sequences, weighted by copy number. TCRdb carries this immuneACCESS record with in-frame sequences only. Its versions omit some clonotypes, under half of them owing to an unresolved V gene in the studies checked, with the rest unexplained. That table supplies the V and J calls and clone size; D and trimming were determined from the DNA. For this sample the table gives around 18,000 clones, of which around 95% were detected only once. About 0.79% of the sample is held by the ten biggest clonotypes.

This sample is drawn from a study of graft-versus-host responses after intestinal transplantation (dated by TCRdb to about 2021). With regard to the full study: Recipients received multivisceral, liver-intestinal, or isolated intestinal transplants. Rather than being sequenced by the commercial service, samples from three later patients were sequenced in-house on an Illumina MiSeq and processed with MiXCR. To identify alloreactive clones, pre-transplant mixed lymphocyte reaction products were sequenced and compared with unstimulated pre-transplant donor and recipient T cells. Of the roughly 24 intestinal transplant recipients enrolled in the cohort, one of whom was a retransplant, a few patients without pretransplant specimens were excluded. A peak of at least 4% donor T cells among recipient peripheral blood mononuclear cells was the definition used for donor T cell macrochimerism. Every recipient was given anti-thymocyte globulin induction, then maintenance tacrolimus and steroids for around three years. Graft-versus-host and host-versus-graft alloreactive T cell clones were tracked in the graft, circulation and bone marrow after intestinal transplantation using bulk TCR-beta CDR3 sequencing.

Blood samples were collected up to 4 times in the first month after transplant and then at least monthly when available. Broad study findings and their caveats: Conclusions were limited by the relatively low number and heterogeneity of intestinal transplant patients. In patients with donor T cell macrochimerism, the allografts had high GvH to HvG T cell clonal ratios. GvH clones were detected in recipient bone marrow, and some appeared earlier in ileal mucosa or blood, consistent with an intestinal mucosal origin. Peak levels of circulating GvH clones were associated with declines in HvG clones early after transplant.

Sequencing was performed on PBMCs, taken 23 days after intestinal transplant. The V gene is TRBV27 and the J gene is TRBJ2-7; the D gene is possibly TRBD2, with 5 bases matching. This clonotype was sampled from a human patient who received an intestinal transplant, so some T cells may come from the graft donor. The encoded CDR3 is CATSGSMLYEQYF. DNA sequence: TGTGCCACTTCGGGGTCGATGCTCTACGAGCAGTACTTC.